The table lists the clone carrying this T cell receptor (beta chain) with a few counts. Its antigen is not identified. This sample stems from a study of CD8 T cells in ankylosing spondylitis. Findings of the study overall: Blood from ankylosing spondylitis patients appeared to carry a characteristic roughly 8-variant TCR beta motif. Disease-linked clones, CD8+, were relatively rare in peripheral blood.

Germline assignment: CDR1 DFQATT and CDR2 SNEGSKA (reference sequence). The CDR3 runs 13 residues. V was pared by 1 base and J by 5 bases, with 11 bases between. In making TCR beta libraries, quantitative 5'-RACE with molecular barcodes was used. TCRdb analysed the 5' RACE reads with MiXCR anew, one entry per CDR3 protein. The sample has approximately 350,000 distinct CDR3 sequences; 20% are singletons. Material: blood, either unsorted or a sorted T cell fraction (not recorded which). The clonotype originates from a male donor with ankylosing spondylitis or in good health (not recorded which). The J gene is TRBJ2-5, the V gene TRBV20-1; D perhaps matches TRBD2 (5 bases). The CDR3 sequence: CSARVPGKETQYF. In DNA, the CDR3 is TGCAGTGCTAGAGTCCCCGGGAAGGAGACCCAGTACTTC.